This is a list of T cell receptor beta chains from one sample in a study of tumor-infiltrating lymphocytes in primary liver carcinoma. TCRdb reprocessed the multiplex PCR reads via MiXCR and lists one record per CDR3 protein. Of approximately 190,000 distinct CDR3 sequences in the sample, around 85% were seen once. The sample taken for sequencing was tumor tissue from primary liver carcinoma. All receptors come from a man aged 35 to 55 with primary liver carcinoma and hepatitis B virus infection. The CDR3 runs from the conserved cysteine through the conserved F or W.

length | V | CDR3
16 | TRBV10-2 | CSSSEDGAGDWETQYF
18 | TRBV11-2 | CASIITTTWTVGTGELSF
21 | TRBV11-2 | CASCMGGDRDISLYGVNVLTF
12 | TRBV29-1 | CSVAQYDSPLNF
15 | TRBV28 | CASSSGLAGVREQFF
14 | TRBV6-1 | CGSRPKIQSYGYTF
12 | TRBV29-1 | CSSLSSDHEQYF
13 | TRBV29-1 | CNLVGQINQPQHF
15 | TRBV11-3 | CSSSFDLGMAQPQHF
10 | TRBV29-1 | CSVVHQKLFF
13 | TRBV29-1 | CSVKVPQQYTQYF
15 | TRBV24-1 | CATSVEGGSTDTQYF
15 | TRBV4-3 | CASSQDLTGDRPQHF
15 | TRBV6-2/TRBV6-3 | CAGSYPGERRYEQYF
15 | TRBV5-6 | CASSLAKVTSTEAFF
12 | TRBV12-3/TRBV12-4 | CASNSDLSPQHF
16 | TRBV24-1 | CATSDPPGQEYNEQSF
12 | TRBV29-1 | CSVESGVTERFF
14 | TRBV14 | CASSPSDRLDAAFF
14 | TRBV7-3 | CACSERGSYNEQFF
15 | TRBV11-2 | CASTTSEVTKDIQYF
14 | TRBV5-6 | CVSNLQGATDTQYF
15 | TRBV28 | CATSPLGYAGSEQYF
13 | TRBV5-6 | CASSGQVTDMRYF
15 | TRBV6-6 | CASSLTSGSAGTQYF
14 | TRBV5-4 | CASRPGANTGELSF
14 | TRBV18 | CASSAPGSNEKLFF
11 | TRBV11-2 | CVSSHNTEAFF
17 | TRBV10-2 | CASSELQGLARTDRQYF
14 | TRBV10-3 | CAISLEVSNQPQHF
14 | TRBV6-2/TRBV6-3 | CASSYITGSDEQFF
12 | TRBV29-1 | CIVEHEGNEQFF
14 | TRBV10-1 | CASSGDTSGHEHYF
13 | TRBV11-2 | CASSLQVKNIQYF
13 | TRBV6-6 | CPSTPALSYEQYF
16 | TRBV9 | CASSSRISGTRNEQFF
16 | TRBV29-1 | CSAMTFGTETPYEQYF
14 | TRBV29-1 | CSVTRDRAYNEHYF
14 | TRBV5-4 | CSSRPAQVGESQYF
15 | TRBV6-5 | CPSNPGLAGTDTQCF
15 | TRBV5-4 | CTSRLVLAGQETQYF
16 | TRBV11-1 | CAISSGPGQASYKQYF
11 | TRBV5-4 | CISRQNERTDF
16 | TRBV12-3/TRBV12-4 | CASIFILGQGNTEDFF
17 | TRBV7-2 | CASSLAPGRSSYNEQFF